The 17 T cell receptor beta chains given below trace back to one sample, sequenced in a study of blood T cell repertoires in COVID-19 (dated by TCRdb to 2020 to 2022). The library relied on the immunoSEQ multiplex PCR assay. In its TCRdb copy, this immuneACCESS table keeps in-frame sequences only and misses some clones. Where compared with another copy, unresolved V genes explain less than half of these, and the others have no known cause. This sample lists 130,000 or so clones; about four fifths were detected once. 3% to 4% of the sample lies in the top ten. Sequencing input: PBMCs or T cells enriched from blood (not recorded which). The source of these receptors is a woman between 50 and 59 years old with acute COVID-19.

DNA for the CDR3: TGTGCCAGCAGTGAAGGGAGGTCTAGCGGGAGGTCTAGGTCGTACACAGATACGCAGTATTTT. Its protein product is CASSEGRSSGRSRSYTDTQYF. The chain links TRBV6-1 to TRBJ2-3, with 11 positions matching TRBD2. Germline assignment: CDR1 MNHNS and CDR2 SASEGT. This CDR3 has 21 residues. J gave up 2 bases and V 1 base, and 17 bases lay outside the gene matches.

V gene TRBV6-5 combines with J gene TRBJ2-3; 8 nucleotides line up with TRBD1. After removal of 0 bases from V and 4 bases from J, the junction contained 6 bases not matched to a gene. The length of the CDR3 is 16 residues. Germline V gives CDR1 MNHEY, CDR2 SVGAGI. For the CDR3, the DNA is TGTGCCAGCAGTTACTCGACAGGGGTGGACGCAGATACGCAGTATTTT. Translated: CASSYSTGVDADTQYF.

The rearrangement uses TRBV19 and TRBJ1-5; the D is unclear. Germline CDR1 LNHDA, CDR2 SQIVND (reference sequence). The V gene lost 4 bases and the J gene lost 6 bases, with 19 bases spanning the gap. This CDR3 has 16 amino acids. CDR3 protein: CASSTLRTSSVQPQHF. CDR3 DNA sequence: TGTGCCAGTAGTACCCTTCGGACTTCCTCGGTTCAGCCCCAGCATTTT.

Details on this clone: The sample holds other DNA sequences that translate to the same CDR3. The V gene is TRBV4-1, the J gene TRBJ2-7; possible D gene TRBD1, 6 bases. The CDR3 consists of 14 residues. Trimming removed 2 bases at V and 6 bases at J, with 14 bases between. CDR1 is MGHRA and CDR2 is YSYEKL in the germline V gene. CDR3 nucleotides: TGCGCCAGCAGCCAAACTCCGGACAGAACCGAGCAGTACTTC. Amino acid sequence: CASSQTPDRTEQYF.

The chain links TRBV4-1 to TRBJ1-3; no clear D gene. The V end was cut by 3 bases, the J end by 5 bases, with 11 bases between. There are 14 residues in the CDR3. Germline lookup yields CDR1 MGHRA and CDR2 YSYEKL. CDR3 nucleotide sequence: TGCGCCAGCAGCCAGGACTGGGAGCGAAACACCATATATTTT. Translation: CASSQDWERNTIYF.

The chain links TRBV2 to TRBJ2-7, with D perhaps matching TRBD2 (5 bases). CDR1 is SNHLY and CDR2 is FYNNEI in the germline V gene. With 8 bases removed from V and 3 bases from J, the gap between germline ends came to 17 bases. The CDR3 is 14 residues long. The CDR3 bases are TGTGCCAGCGTAACCCGACGGGGTTACTACGAGCAGTACTTC. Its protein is CASVTRRGYYEQYF.

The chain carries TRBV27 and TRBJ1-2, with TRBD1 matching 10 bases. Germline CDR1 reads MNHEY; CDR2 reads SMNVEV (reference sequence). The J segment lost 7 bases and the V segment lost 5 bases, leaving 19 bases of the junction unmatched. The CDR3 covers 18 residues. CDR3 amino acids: CASSPSYRDRGHVGGYTF. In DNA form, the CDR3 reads TGTGCCAGCAGTCCGTCCTACCGGGACAGGGGCCATGTAGGTGGCTACACCTTC.

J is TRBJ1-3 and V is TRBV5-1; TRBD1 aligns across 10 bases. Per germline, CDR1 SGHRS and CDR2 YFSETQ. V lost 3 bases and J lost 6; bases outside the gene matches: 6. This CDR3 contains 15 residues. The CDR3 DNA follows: TGCGCCAGCAGCTCTGGTGGGACAGGGGAAAACACCATATATTTT. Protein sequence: CASSSGGTGENTIYF.

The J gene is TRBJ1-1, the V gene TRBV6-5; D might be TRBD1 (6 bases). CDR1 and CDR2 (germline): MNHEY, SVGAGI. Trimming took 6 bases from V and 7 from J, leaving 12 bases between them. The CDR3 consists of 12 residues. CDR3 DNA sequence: TGTGCCAGCAGCCAACAGGGAAATGAAGCTTTCTTT. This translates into CASSQQGNEAFF.

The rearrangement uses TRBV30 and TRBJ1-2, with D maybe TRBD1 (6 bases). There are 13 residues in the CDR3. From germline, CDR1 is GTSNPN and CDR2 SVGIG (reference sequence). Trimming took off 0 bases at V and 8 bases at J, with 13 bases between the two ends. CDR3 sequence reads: CAWSVHSQGGYTF. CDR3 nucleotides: TGTGCCTGGAGTGTACACAGCCAGGGGGGCTACACCTTC.

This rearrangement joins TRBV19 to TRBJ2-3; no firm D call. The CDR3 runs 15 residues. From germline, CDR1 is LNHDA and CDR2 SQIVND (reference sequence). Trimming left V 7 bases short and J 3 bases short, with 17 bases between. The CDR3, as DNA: TGTGCCAGTACCCCCACCTCCTGGCGGACAGATACGCAGTATTTT. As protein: CASTPTSWRTDTQYF.

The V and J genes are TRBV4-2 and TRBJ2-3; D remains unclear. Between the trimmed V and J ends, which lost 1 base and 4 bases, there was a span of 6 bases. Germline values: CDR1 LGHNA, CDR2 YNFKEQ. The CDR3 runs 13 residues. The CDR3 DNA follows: TGTGCCAGCAGCCAAGGCCTAGCAGATACGCAGTATTTT. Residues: CASSQGLADTQYF.

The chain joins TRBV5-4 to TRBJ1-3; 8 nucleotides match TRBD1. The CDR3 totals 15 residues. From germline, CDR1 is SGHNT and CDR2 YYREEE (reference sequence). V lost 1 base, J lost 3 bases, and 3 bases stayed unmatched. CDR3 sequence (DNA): TGTGCCAGCAGCTTGCAGGGGGCGGGTGGAAACACCATATATTTT. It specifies CASSLQGAGGNTIYF.

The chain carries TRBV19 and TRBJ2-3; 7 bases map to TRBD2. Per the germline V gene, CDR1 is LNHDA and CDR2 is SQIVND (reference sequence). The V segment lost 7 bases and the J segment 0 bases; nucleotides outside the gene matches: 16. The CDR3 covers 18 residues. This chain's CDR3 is CASTSNPHSGASTDTQYF. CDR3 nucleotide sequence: TGTGCCAGTACCTCTAACCCCCACAGCGGGGCCAGCACAGATACGCAGTATTTT.

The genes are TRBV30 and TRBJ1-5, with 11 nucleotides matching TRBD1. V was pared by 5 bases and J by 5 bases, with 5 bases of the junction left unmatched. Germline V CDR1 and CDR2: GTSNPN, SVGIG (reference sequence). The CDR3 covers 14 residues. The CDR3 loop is CAWQDRGLDQPQHF. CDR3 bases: TGTGCCTGGCAGGACAGGGGGCTCGATCAGCCCCAGCATTTT.

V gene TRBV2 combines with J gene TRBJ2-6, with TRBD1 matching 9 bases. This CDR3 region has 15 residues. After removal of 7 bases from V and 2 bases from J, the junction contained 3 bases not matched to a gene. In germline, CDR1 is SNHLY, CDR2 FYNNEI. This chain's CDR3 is CASTTGGTGANVLTF. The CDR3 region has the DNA TGTGCCAGCACTACAGGGGGCACTGGGGCCAACGTCCTGACTTTC.

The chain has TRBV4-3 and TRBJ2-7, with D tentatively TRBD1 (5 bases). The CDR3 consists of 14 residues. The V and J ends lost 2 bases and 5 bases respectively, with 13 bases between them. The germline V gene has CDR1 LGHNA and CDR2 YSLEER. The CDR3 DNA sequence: TGCGCCAGCAGCCAACTCCAGGGTCCGGACGAGCAGTACTTC. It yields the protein CASSQLQGPDEQYF.